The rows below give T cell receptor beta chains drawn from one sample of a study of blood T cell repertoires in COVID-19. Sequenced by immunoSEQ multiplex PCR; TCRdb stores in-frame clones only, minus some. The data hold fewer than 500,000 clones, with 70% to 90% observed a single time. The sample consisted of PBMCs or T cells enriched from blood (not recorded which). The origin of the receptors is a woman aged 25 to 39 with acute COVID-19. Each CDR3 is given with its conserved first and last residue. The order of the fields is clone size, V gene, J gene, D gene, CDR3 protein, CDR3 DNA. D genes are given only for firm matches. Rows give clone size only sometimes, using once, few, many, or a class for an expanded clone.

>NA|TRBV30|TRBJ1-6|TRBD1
CAWSAGQGHSPLHF
TGTGCCTGGAGTGCCGGACAGGGTCATTCACCCCTCCACTTT
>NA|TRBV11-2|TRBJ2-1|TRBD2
CASSLTRSGASSYNEQFF
TGTGCCAGCAGCTTGACCCGAAGCGGGGCTAGCTCCTACAATGAGCAGTTCTTC
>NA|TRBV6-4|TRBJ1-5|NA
CASSDPGNQPQHF
TGTGCCAGCAGTGACCCCGGCAATCAGCCCCAGCATTTT
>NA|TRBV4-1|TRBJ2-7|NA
CASSQEGDGTYEQYF
TGCGCCAGCAGCCAAGAGGGAGACGGGACCTACGAGCAGTACTTC
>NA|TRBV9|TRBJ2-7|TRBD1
CASSVGGQGPYEQYF
TGTGCCAGCAGCGTTGGAGGACAGGGCCCCTACGAGCAGTACTTC
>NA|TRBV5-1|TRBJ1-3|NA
CASSDGGVNSGNTIYF
TGCGCCAGCAGCGATGGCGGGGTTAACTCTGGAAACACCATATATTTT
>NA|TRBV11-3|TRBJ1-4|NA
CASSFKQGGEKLFF
TGTGCCAGCAGCTTCAAACAGGGTGGTGAAAAACTGTTTTTT
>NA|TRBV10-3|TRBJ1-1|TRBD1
CAITSTTGKNTEAFF
TGTGCCATCACCAGCACGACAGGGAAGAACACTGAAGCTTTCTTT
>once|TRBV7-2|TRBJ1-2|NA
CASSRTANYGYTF
TGTGCCAGCAGCCGGACAGCCAACTATGGCTACACCTTC
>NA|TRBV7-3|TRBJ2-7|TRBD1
CASSFDRGSYEQYF
TGTGCCAGCAGCTTTGACAGGGGATCCTACGAGCAGTACTTC
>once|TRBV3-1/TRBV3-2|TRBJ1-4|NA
CASSSGRQGREKLFF
TGTGCCAGCAGCTCCGGAAGGCAGGGGCGGGAAAAACTGTTTTTT
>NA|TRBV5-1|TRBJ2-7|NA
CASSFGLEPNEQYF
TGCGCCAGCAGCTTCGGTTTAGAACCTAACGAGCAGTACTTC
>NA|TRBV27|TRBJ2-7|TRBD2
CASGEAGVSSYEQYF
TGTGCCAGCGGAGAGGCGGGGGTTAGCTCCTACGAGCAGTACTTC
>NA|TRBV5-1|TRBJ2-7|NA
CASRLDISYEQYF
TGCGCCAGCAGACTGGACATTTCCTACGAGCAGTACTTC
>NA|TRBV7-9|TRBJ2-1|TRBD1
CASSKPSMGDRPFF
TGTGCCAGCAGCAAACCATCGATGGGGGACAGGCCGTTCTTC
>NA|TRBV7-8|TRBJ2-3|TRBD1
CASSLPKTGVHSDTQYF
TGTGCCAGCAGCTTACCAAAAACAGGGGTACATTCAGATACGCAGTATTTT
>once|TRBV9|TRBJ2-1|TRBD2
CASSKLAAGANEQFF
TGTGCCAGCAGCAAACTAGCGGCGGGAGCCAATGAGCAGTTCTTC
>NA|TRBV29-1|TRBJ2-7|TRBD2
CSVESPRELAGGPSYEQYF
TGCAGCGTTGAGAGTCCCCGGGAACTAGCGGGGGGTCCTTCCTACGAGCAGTACTTC
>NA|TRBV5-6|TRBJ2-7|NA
CASSFFDRYEQYF
TGTGCCAGCAGCTTTTTTGACAGGTACGAGCAGTACTTC
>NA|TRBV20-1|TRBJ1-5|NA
CSASHTIPGDQPQHF
TGCAGTGCTAGTCATACGATCCCAGGGGATCAGCCCCAGCATTTT
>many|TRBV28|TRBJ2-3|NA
CASSQGWDTDTQYF
TGTGCCAGCAGCCAGGGCTGGGACACAGATACGCAGTATTTT
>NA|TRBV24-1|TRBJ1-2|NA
CATSDSGVGNYGYTF
TGTGCCACCAGTGATTCGGGGGTAGGGAACTATGGCTACACCTTC
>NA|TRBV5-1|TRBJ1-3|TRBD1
CASSTSGGFFGNTIYF
TGCGCCAGCAGCACCTCAGGGGGCTTCTTTGGAAACACCATATATTTT
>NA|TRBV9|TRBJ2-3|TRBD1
CASSGHQGQPDTQYF
TGTGCCAGCAGCGGACATCAGGGACAGCCAGATACGCAGTATTTT
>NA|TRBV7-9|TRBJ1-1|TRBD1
CASSRSGQGNTEAFF
TGTGCCAGCAGCCGTTCGGGACAGGGGAACACTGAAGCTTTCTTT